These 3 T cell receptor beta chains were sequenced from one sample in a study of regulatory T cells in long-lasting Graves disease. The time point is: newly diagnosed GD, antithyroid drugs for less than 3 months. Making the TCR library involved RNA that had been extracted from PBMCs. Construction of TCR beta libraries relied on iRepertoire HTBI primers and on Arm-PCR targeting CDR3 regions. TCRdb reprocessed the multiplex PCR reads with MiXCR, giving one entry per CDR3 protein. This sample has 350,000 to 450,000 distinct CDR3 sequences, with 10% to 15% found just once. These data also formed part of another study, on T cells in Graves' hyperthyroidism and ophthalmopathy.

The specimen was peripheral blood mononuclear cells (PBMCs), collected at new diagnosis, from a patient treated with antithyroid drugs. The receptors stem from a woman under 30 with Graves disease.

The count of this clonotype is one. A much larger clone lies one base from this, so it may be a read error. J is TRBJ2-1 and V is TRBV6-2 or TRBV6-3, with D possibly matching TRBD1 (6 bases). The germline V gene has CDR1 MNHEY and CDR2 SVGEGT. This CDR3 comprises 11 residues. The CDR3 coding sequence is TGTGCCAGCACAGGGGTCAATGAGCAGCTCTTC. This sequence encodes CASTGVNEQLF.

This clonotype was seen more than once but under ten times. J is TRBJ1-2 and V is TRBV20-1; the D gene is possibly TRBD1 (5 bases). Germline lookup yields CDR1 DFQATT and CDR2 SNEGSKA (reference sequence). The germline V and J ends were trimmed by 6 bases and 4 bases, with 18 bases remaining between them. The CDR3 runs 14 residues. The CDR3 DNA sequence: TGCAGTGCAGCCGGAGGGGCCGGGGGCTATGGCTACACCTTC. Amino acid sequence: CSAAGGAGGYGYTF.

This clonotype has ten or more counts. This chain joins TRBV2 and TRBJ2-3; 9 bases agree with TRBD1. The length of the CDR3 is 14 residues. The V segment lost 10 bases and the J segment 4 bases; nucleotides outside the gene matches: 9. In germline, CDR1 is SNHLY, CDR2 FYNNEI. The CDR3 DNA follows: TGTGCCATTCGGCGGACAGGGGCTGCAGATACGCAGTATTTT. This codes for CAIRRTGAADTQYF.